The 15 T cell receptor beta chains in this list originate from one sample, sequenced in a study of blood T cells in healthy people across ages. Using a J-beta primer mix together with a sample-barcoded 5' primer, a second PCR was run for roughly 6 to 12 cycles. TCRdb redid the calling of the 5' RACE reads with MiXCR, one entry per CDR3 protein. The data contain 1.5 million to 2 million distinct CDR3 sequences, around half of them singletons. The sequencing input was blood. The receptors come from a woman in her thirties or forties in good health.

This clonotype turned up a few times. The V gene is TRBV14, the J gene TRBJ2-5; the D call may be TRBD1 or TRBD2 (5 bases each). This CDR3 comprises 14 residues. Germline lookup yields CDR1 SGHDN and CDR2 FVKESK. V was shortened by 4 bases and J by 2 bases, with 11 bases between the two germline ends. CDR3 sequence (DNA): TGTGCCAGCAGCCGCCTGGGACGGCAAGAGACCCAGTACTTC. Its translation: CASSRLGRQETQYF.

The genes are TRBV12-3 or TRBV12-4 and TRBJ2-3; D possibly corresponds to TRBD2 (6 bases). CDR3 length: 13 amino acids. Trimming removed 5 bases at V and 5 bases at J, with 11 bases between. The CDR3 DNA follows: TGTGCCAGCAGTGCGGGGATGAGAGATACGCAGTATTTT. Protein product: CASSAGMRDTQYF.

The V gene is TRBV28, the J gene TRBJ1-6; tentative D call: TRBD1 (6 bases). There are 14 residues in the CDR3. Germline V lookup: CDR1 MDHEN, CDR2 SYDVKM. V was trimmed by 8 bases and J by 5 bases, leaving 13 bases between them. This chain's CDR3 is CASESYRDNSPLHF. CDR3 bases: TGTGCCAGCGAATCGTACAGGGATAATTCACCCCTCCACTTT.

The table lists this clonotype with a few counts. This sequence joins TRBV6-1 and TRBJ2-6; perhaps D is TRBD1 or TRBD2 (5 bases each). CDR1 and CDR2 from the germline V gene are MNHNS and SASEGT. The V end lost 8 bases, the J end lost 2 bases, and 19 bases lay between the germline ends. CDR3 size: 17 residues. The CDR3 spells CASSGGKVYAGANVLTF. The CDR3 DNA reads TGTGCCAGCTCTGGGGGTAAAGTGTATGCTGGGGCCAACGTCCTGACTTTC.

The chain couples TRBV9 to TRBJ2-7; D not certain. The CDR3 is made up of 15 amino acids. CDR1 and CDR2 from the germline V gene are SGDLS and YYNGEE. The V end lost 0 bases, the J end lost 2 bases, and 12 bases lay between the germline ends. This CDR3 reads CASSVGVQPAYEQYF. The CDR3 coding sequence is TGTGCCAGCAGCGTAGGAGTACAACCAGCCTACGAGCAGTACTTC.

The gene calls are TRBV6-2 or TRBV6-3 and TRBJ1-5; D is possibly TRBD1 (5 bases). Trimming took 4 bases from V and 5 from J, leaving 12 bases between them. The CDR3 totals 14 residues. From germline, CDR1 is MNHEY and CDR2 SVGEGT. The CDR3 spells CASSFRQPYQPQHF. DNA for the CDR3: TGTGCCAGCAGTTTCCGACAGCCTTATCAGCCCCAGCATTTT.

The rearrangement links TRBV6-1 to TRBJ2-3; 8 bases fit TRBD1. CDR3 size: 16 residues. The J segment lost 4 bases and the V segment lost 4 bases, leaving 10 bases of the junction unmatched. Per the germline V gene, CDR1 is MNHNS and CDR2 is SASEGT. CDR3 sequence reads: CASSVRQGIGADTQYF. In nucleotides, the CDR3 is TGTGCCAGCAGTGTCAGACAGGGGATTGGAGCAGATACGCAGTATTTT.

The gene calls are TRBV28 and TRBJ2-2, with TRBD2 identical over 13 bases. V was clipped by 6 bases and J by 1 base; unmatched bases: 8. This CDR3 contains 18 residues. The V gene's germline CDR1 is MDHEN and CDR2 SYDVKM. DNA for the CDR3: TGTGCCAGCAGCCCGACTAGCGGGGGGCCGAGGAACACCGGGGAGCTGTTTTTT. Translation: CASSPTSGGPRNTGELFF. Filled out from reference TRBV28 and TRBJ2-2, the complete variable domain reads DVKVTQSSRYLVKRTGEKVFLECVQDMDHENMFWYRQDPGLGLRLIYFSYDVKMKEKGDIPEGYSVSREKKERFSLILESASTNQTSMYLCASSPTSGGPRNTGELFFGEGSRLTVL.

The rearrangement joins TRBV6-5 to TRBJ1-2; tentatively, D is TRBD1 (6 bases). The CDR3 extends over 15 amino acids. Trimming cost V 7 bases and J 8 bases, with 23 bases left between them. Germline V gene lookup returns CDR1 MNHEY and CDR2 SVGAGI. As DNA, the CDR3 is TGTGCCAGCAACTACGAGAGGGGGGGACCGCGCGGCTACACCTTC. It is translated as CASNYERGGPRGYTF.

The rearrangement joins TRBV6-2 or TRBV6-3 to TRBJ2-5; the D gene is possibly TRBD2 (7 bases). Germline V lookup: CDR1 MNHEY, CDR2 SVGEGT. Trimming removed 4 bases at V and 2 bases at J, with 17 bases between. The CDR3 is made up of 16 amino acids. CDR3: CASSSHGGGRQETQYF. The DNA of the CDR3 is TGTGCCAGCAGTTCCCATGGGGGGGGCCGTCAAGAGACCCAGTACTTC.

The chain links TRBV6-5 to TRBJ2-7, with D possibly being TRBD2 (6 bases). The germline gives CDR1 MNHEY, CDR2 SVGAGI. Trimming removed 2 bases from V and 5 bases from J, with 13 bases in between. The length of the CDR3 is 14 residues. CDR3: CASSYTWRGNEQYF. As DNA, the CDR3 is TGTGCCAGCAGTTACACATGGAGGGGAAACGAGCAGTACTTC.

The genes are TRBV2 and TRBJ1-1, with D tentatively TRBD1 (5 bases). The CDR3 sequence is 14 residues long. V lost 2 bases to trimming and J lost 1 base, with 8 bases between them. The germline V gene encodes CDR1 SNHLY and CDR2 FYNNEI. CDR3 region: CASSERGSNTEAFF. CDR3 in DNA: TGTGCCAGCAGTGAACGGGGGTCGAACACTGAAGCTTTCTTT.

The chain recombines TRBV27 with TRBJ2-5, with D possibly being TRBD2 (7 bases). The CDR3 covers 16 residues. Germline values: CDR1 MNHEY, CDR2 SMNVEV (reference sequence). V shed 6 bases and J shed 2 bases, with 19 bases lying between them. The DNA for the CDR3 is TGTGCCAGCAGACCCGGAGGGGGGGTAGGTCAAGAGACCCAGTACTTC. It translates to CASRPGGGVGQETQYF.

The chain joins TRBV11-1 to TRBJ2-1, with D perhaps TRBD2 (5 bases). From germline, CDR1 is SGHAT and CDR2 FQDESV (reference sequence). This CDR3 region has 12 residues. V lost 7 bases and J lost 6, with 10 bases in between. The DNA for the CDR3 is TGTGCCAGCACCTGGACTGGCAATGAGCAGTTCTTC. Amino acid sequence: CASTWTGNEQFF.

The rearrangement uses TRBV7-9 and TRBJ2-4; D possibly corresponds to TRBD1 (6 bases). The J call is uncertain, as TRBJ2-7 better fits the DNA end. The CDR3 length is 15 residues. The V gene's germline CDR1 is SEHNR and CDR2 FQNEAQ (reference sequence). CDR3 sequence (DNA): TGTGCCAGCAGCTCAACCGGGACAAACTCATACGAGCAGTACTTC. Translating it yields CASSSTGTNSYEQYF.